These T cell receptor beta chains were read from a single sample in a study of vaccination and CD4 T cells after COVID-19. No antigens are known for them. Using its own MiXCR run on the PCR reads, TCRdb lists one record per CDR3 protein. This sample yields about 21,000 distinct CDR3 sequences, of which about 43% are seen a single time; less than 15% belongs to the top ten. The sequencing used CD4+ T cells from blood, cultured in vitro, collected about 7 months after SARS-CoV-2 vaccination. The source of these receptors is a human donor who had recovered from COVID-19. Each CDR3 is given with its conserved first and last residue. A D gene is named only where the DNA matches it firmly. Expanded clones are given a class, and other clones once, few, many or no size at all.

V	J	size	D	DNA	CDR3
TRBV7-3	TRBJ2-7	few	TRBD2	TGTGCCAGCAGCCAATCCGGACTAGCGGGGAAGCAGTACTTC	CASSQSGLAGKQYF
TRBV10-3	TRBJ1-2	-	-	TGTGCCATCGGGGATCCGGGTGGCTACACCTTC	CAIGDPGGYTF
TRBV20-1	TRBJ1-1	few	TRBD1	TGCAGTGCTACCGAGGGGGCGGAAACTGAAGCTTTCTTT	CSATEGAETEAFF
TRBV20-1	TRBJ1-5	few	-	TGCAGTGCTACCCAATCGGGAGATCAGCCCCAGCATTTT	CSATQSGDQPQHF
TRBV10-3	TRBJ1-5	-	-	TGTGCCATCAGTGAGACAACAGGTTCCAATCAGCCCCAGCATTTT	CAISETTGSNQPQHF
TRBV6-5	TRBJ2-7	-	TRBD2	TGTGCCAGCAGTTATGGAGGGAGGGTCGAGCAGTACTTC	CASSYGGRVEQYF
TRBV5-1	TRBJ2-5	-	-	TGCGCCAGCAGCCATGGACAAGTCAAAGAGACCCAGTACTTC	CASSHGQVKETQYF
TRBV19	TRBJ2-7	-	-	TGTGCCAGTAGCCTACAGGGCTACTCCTACGAGCAGTACTTC	CASSLQGYSYEQYF
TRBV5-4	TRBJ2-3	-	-	TGTGCCAGCAGCTTGGACCCACAGGGAGGCACAGATACGCAGTATTTT	CASSLDPQGGTDTQYF
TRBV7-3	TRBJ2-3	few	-	TGTGCCAGCAGCTTAGGTCTCCACACAGATACGCAGTATTTT	CASSLGLHTDTQYF
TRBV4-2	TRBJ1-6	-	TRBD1	TGTGCCAGCAGCCAAGATGGGACAGGGCATATGGCCCTCCACTTT	CASSQDGTGHMALHF
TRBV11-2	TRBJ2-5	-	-	TGTGCCAGCAGCACAACAGGGCCCGGGACCCAGTACTTC	CASSTTGPGTQYF
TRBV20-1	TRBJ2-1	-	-	TGCAGTGCCGGTAGACAGGCTTACAATGAGCAGTTCTTC	CSAGRQAYNEQFF
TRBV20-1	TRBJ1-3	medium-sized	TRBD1	TGCAGTGCCGTCCCGGACAGGGGCTCTGGAAACACCATATATTTT	CSAVPDRGSGNTIYF
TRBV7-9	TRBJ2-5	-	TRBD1	TGTGCCAGCGTCGCCGGGACAGGGTTTCAAGAGACCCAGTACTTC	CASVAGTGFQETQYF
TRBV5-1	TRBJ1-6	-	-	TGCGCCAGCAGAGGGGGAGGTAATTCACCCCTCCACTTT	CASRGGGNSPLHF
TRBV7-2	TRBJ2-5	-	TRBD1	TGTGCCAGCAGCTATACCTCCGGGACAGCAACCCGCCAGTACTTC	CASSYTSGTATRQYF
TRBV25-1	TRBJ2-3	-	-	TGTGCCACCTCCCCTATGGATACGCAGTATTTT	CATSPMDTQYF
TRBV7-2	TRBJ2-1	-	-	TGTGCCAGCAGCTTCAATCGCGGGAATGAGCAGTTCTTC	CASSFNRGNEQFF
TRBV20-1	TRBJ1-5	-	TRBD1	TGCAGTGCTACTCCCCGGACAGGGGAAGGTCAGCCCCAGCATTTT	CSATPRTGEGQPQHF
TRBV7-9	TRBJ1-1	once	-	TGTGCCAGCAGCTTAATAGAGGGCACTGAAGCTTTCTTT	CASSLIEGTEAFF
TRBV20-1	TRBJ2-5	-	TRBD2	TGCAGTGCTAGAGGTGGACTAGCGGAACCCCAAGAGACCCAGTACTTC	CSARGGLAEPQETQYF
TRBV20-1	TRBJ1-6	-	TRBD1	TGCAGTGCTAGAGGTCTGGGGACAGGGAATTCACCCCTCCACTTT	CSARGLGTGNSPLHF
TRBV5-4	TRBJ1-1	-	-	TGTGCCAGCAGCTCCCCAGGGATGGCTGAAGCTTTCTTT	CASSSPGMAEAFF
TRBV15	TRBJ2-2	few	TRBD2	TGTGCCACCAGCATGGGACTAGGTACCTCCGACACCGGGGAGCTGTTTTTT	CATSMGLGTSDTGELFF
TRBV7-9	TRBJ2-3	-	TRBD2	TGTGCCAGCAGCTTTAGCGTGGCGGGAGGGCCTTGGTATTTT	CASSFSVAGGPWYF
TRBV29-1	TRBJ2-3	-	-	TGCACCGCGACAGCCTACACAGATACGCAGTATTTT	CTATAYTDTQYF
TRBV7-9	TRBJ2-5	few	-	TGTGCCAGCAGCTTAGCCGAGGGGCCTCGCCGGACCCAGTACTTC	CASSLAEGPRRTQYF
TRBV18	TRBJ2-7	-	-	TGTGCCAGCTCACCCGGGTGGACGGCGGCTTCCTACGAGCAGTACTTC	CASSPGWTAASYEQYF
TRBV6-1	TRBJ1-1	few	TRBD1	TGTGCCAGCATTGAAATGACAGGGGTGAACACTGAAGCTTTCTTT	CASIEMTGVNTEAFF
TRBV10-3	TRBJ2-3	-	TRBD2	TGTGCCATCAGTGAGCCGATGGGACTAGCGGGAGGGGGAGATACGCAGTATTTT	CAISEPMGLAGGGDTQYF
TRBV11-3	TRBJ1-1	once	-	TGTGCCAGCAGGAAGCGACGGGAGAACACTGAAGCTTTCTTT	CASRKRRENTEAFF
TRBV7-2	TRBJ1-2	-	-	TGTGCCAGCAGCTCCCCGGGACGGAGCCCAGGCTACACCTTC	CASSSPGRSPGYTF
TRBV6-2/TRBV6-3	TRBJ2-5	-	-	TGTGCCAGCAGTTCCCGGGCACCACAAGAGACCCAGTACTTC	CASSSRAPQETQYF
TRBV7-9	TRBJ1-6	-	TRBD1	TGTGCCAGCAGCCCTGGGGCAGGGGGCGGTAATTCACCCCTCCACTTT	CASSPGAGGGNSPLHF
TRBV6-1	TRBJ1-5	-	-	TGTGCCAGCAGTGAATCGAGCAATCAGCCCCAGCATTTT	CASSESSNQPQHF
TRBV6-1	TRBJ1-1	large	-	TGTGCCAGCCGCAGGGAGAGGAACACTGAAGCTTTCTTT	CASRRERNTEAFF
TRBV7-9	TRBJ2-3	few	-	TGTGCCAGCAGCTCCCATTCCACAGATACGCAGTATTTT	CASSSHSTDTQYF
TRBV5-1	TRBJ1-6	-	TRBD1	TGCGCCAGCAGTGAGGGACAGGGGGCTTACTCACCCCTCCACTTT	CASSEGQGAYSPLHF
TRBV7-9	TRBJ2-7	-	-	TGTGCCAGCAGCTTAGGACTAATGGGGCCCGAGCAGTACTTC	CASSLGLMGPEQYF
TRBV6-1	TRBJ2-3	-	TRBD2	TGTGCCAGCAGTACCCTAGCGGGAGTGGTTACGCAGTATTTT	CASSTLAGVVTQYF
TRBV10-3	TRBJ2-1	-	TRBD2	TGTGCCATCAGTTCTAGCGGGAGGGACAATGAGCAGTTCTTC	CAISSSGRDNEQFF
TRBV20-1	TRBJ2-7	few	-	TGCAGTGCTAGGGGAATCATGGGCGAGCAGTACTTC	CSARGIMGEQYF
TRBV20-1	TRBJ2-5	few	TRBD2	TGCAGTGCTAGCGTTATAGCGGGGGGAAGAGAGACCCAGTACTTC	CSASVIAGGRETQYF
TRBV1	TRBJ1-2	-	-	TGCACCAGCAGCCAAGCGAAACCAATGCCGGTTTCGAGAGGCTACACCTTC	CTSSQAKPMPVSRGYTF
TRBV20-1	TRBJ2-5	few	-	TGCAGTGCTGAAACGACAGTTCAAGAGACCCAGTACTTC	CSAETTVQETQYF
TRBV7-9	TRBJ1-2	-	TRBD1	TGTGCCAGCAGCCTAGATCACCGGGGACAGACCTATGGCTACACCTTC	CASSLDHRGQTYGYTF
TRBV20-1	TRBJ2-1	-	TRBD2	TGCAGTGCTTTTCGGACTAGCGGGGGCAATGAGCAGTTCTTC	CSAFRTSGGNEQFF
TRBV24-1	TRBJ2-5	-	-	TGTGCCACCAGTGATTCCCGGGCCGGTGGTGTGACCCAGTACTTC	CATSDSRAGGVTQYF
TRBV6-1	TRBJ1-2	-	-	TGTGCCAGTTCCTTTGGTGTCTATGGCTACACCTTC	CASSFGVYGYTF
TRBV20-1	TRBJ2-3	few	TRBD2	TGCAGTGCTAGTATTGTCAGGACTAGCGGGGGGAAAGATACGCAGTATTTT	CSASIVRTSGGKDTQYF
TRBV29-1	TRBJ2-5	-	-	TGCAGCGGCGCGGTCCGAAAAGAGACCCAGTACTTC	CSGAVRKETQYF
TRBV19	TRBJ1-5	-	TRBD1	TGTGCCAGTAGCCTGGACAGGGATCAGCCCCAGCATTTT	CASSLDRDQPQHF
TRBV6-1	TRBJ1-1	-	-	TGTGCCAGCAGTGAACTGCGGGGGACAATGAACACTGAAGCTTTCTTT	CASSELRGTMNTEAFF
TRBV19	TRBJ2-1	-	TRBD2	TGTGCCAGTAGTACCCGGACTAGCGGGTCCTACAATGAGCAGTTCTTC	CASSTRTSGSYNEQFF
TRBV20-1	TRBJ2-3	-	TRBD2	TGCAGTGCCGGACTAGCGGACACAGATACGCAGTATTTT	CSAGLADTDTQYF
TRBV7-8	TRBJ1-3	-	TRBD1	TGTGCCAGCAGCTTACGACAGGGACACACCATATATTTT	CASSLRQGHTIYF
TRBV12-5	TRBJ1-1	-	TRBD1	TGTGCTAGTGGTTTGGGACACCCCCAGGGGGACACTGAAGCTTTCTTT	CASGLGHPQGDTEAFF
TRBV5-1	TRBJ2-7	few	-	TGCGCCAGCACAGGGCCGGCCTACGAGCAGTACTTC	CASTGPAYEQYF